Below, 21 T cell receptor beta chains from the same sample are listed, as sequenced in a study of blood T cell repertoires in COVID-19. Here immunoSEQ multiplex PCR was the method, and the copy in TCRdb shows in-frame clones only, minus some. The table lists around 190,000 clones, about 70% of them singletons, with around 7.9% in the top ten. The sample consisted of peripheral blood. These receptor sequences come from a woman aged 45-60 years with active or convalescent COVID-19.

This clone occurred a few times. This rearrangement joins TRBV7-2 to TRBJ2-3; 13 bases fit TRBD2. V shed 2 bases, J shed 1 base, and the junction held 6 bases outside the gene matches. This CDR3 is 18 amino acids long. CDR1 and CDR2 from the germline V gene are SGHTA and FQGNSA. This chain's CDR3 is CASSLTSGGAFRTDTQYF. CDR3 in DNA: TGTGCCAGCAGCTTAACTAGCGGGGGGGCCTTTCGCACAGATACGCAGTATTTT.

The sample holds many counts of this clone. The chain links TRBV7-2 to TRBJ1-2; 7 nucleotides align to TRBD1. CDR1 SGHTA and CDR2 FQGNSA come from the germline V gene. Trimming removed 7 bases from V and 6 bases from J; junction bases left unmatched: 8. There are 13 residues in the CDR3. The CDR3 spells CASNRQGEHGYTF. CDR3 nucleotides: TGTGCCAGCAATCGACAGGGCGAACATGGCTACACCTTC. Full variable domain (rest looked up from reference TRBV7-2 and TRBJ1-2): GAGVSQSPSNKVTEKGKDVELRCDPISGHTALYWYRQSLGQGLEFLIYFQGNSAPDKSGLPSDRFSAERTGGSVSTLTIQRTQQEDSAVYLCASNRQGEHGYTFGSGTRLTVV.

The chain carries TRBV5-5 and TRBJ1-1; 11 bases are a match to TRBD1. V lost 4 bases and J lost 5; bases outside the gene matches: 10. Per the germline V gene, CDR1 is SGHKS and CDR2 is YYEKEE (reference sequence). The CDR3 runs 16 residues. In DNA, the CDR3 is TGTGCCAGCAGCAAGGACAGGGGGCCTCGGGGGACTGAAGCTTTCTTT. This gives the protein CASSKDRGPRGTEAFF.

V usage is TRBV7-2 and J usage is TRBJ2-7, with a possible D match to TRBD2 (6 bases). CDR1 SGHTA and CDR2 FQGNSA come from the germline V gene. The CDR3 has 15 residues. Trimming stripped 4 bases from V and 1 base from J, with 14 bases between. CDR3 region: CASSSGRDGSYEQYF. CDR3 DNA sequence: TGTGCCAGCAGCTCCGGGCGGGACGGTTCCTACGAGCAGTACTTC.

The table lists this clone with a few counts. The CDR3: CASSDAGGEKLFF. The CDR3 nucleotides read TGTGCCAGCAGTGACGCGGGGGGGGAAAAACTGTTTTTT. The gene calls are TRBV12-3 or TRBV12-4 and TRBJ1-4; D perhaps matches TRBD1 (5 bases). This CDR3 region has 13 residues. Deletions cut 5 bases from V and 8 bases from J, with 12 bases between.

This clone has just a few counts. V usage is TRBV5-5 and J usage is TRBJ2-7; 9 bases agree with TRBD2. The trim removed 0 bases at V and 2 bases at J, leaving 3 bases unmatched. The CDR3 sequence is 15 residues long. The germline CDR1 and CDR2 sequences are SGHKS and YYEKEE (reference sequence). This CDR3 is CASSLGLAEPYEQYF. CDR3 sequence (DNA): TGTGCCAGCAGCTTGGGACTAGCGGAACCCTACGAGCAGTACTTC.

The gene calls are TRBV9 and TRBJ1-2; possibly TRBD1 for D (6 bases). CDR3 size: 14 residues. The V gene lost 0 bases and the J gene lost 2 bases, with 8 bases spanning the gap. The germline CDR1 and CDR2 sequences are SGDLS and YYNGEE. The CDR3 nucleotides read TGTGCCAGCAGCGTAGACCAGGGGAACTATGGCTACACCTTC. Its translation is CASSVDQGNYGYTF.

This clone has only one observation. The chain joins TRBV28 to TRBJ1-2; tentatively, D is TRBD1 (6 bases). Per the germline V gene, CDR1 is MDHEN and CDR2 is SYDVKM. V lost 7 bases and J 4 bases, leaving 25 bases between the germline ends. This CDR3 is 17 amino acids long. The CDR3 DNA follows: TGTGCCAGCACCTCCATCGGCGGGGAGGGGGGGGGCTATGGCTACACCTTC. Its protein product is CASTSIGGEGGGYGYTF.

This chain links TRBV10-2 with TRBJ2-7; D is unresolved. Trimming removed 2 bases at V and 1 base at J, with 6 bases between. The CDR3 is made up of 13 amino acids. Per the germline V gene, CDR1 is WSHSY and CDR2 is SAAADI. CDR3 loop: CASSEIPSYEQYF. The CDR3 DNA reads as TGCGCCAGCAGTGAGATCCCTTCCTACGAGCAGTACTTC.

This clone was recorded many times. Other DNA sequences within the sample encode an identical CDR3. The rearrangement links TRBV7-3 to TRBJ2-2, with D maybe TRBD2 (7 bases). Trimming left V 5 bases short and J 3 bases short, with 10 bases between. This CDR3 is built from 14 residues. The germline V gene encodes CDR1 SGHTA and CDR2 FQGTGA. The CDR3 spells CASSRGGDTGELFF. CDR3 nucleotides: TGTGCCAGCAGCCGCGGGGGCGACACCGGGGAGCTGTTTTTT.

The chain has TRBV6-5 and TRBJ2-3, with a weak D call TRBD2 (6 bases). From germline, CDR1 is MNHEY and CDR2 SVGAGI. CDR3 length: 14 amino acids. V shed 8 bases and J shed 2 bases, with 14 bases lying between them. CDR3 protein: CASRAGIITDTQYF. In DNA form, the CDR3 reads TGTGCCAGCCGGGCGGGGATTATCACAGATACGCAGTATTTT.

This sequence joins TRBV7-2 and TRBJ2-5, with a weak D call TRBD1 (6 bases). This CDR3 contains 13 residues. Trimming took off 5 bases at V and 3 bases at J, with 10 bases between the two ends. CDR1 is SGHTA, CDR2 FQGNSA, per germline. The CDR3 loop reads CASSPTGEETQYF. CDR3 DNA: TGTGCCAGCAGCCCGACAGGCGAAGAGACCCAGTACTTC.

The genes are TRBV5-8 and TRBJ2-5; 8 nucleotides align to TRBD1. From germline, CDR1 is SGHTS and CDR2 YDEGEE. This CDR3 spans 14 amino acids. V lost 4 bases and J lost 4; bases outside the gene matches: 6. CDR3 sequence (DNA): TGTGCCAGCAGCCCTCAGGGGGCGAGAGAGACCCAGTACTTC. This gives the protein CASSPQGARETQYF.

DNA of the CDR3: TGTGCCAGCTCACCCACCTGGGGCGATGGCTACACCTTC. This encodes CASSPTWGDGYTF. This chain connects TRBV18 to TRBJ1-2; the D gene is possibly TRBD1 (5 bases). CDR3 length: 13 amino acids. The V end was cut by 3 bases, the J end by 6 bases, with 11 bases between. CDR1 is KGHSH and CDR2 is LQKENI in the germline V gene. The complete variable domain, with remaining parts taken from reference TRBV18 and TRBJ1-2, reads NAGVMQNPRHLVRRRGQEARLRCSPMKGHSHVYWYRQLPEEGLKFMVYLQKENIIDESGMPKERFSAEFPKEGPSILRIQQVVRGDSAAYFCASSPTWGDGYTFGSGTRLTVV.

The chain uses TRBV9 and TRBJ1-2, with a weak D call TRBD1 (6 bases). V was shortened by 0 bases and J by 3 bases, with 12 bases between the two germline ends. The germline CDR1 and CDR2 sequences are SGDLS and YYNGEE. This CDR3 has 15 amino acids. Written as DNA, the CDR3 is TGTGCCAGCAGCGTAGAGGCAGGGGCCGACTATGGCTACACCTTC. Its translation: CASSVEAGADYGYTF.

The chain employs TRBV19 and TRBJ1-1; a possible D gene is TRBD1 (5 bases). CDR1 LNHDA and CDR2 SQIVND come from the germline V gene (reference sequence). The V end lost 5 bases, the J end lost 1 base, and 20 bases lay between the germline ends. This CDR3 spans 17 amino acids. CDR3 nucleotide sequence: TGTGCCAGTAGTTTACCCTGGGGCTTCCTGGGGAACACTGAAGCTTTCTTT. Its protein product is CASSLPWGFLGNTEAFF.

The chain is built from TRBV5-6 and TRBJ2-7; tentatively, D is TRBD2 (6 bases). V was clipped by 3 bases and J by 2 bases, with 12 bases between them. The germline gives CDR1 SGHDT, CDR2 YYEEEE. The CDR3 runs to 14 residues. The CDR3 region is CASSSGTGAYEQYF. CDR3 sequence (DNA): TGTGCCAGCAGCTCCGGGACGGGAGCCTACGAGCAGTACTTC.

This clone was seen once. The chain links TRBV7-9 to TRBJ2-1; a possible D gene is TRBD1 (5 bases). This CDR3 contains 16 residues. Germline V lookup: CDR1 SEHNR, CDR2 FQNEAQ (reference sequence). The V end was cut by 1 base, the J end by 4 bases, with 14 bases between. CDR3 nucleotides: TGTGCCAGCAGCTTAGGACAGTCCTTATATTACAATGAGCAGTTCTTC. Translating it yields CASSLGQSLYYNEQFF.

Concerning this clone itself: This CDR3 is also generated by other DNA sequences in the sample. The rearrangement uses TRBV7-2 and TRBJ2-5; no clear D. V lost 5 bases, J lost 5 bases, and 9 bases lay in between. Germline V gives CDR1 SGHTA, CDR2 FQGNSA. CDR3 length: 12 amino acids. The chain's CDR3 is CASSPRRETQYF. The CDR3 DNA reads TGTGCCAGCAGCCCCCGGCGGGAGACCCAGTACTTC. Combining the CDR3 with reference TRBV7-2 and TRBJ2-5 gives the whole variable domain GAGVSQSPSNKVTEKGKDVELRCDPISGHTALYWYRQSLGQGLEFLIYFQGNSAPDKSGLPSDRFSAERTGGSVSTLTIQRTQQEDSAVYLCASSPRRETQYFGPGTRLLVL.

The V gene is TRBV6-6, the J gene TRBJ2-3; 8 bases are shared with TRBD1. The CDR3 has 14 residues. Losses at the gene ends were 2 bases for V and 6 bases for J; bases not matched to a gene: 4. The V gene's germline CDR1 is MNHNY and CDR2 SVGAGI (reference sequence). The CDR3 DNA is TGTGCCAGCAGTTACGGGACAGGTAGTGATACGCAGTATTTT. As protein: CASSYGTGSDTQYF.

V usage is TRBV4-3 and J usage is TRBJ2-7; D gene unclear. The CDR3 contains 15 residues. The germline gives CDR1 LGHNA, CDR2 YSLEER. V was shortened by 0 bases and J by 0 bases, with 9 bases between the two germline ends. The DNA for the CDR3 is TGCGCCAGCAGCCAAGATCATACAGCCTCCTACGAGCAGTACTTC. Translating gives CASSQDHTASYEQYF.